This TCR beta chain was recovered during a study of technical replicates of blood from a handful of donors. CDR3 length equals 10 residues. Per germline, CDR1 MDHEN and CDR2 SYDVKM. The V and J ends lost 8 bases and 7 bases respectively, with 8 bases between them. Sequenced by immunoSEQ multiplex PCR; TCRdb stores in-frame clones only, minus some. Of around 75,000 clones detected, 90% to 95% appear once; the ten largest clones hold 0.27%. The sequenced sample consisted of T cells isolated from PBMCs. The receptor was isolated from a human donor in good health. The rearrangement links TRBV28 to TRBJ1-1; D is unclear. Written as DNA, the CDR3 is TGTGCCAGCGCCGACATTGAAGCTTTCTTT. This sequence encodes CASADIEAFF.